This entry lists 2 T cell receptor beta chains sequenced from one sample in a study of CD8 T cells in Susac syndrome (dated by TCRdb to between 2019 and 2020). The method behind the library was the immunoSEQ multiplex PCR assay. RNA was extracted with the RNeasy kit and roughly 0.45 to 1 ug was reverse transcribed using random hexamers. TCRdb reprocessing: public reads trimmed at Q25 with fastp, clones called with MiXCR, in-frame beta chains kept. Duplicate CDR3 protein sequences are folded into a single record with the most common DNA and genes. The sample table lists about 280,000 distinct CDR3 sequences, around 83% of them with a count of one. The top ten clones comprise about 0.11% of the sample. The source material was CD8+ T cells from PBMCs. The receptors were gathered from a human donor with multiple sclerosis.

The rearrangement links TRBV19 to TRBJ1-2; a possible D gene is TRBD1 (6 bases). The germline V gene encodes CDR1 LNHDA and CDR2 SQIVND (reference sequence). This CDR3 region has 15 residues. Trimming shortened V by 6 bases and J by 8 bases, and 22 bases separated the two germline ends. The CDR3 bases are TGTGCCAGTAGGGCCCCCCGGACAGAAAGGGGAGGCTACACCTTC. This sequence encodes CASRAPRTERGGYTF.

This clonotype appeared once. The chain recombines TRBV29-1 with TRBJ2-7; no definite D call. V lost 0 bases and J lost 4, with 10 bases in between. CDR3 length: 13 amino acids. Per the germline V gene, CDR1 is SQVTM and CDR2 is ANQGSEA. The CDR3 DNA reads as TGCAGCGTTGAAGATGGGGTTTCGTACGAGCAGTACTTC. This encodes CSVEDGVSYEQYF.